Shown below are 14 T cell receptor beta chains from a single sample sequenced in a study of breast tumors, draining lymph nodes, adjacent tissues. TCRdb re-called the multiplex PCR reads through MiXCR, storing one row per CDR3 protein. Here the sample spans over 250,000 distinct CDR3 sequences, 30% being singletons. Samples came from axillary lymph nodes draining the breast cancer. Input material: axillary lymph node tissue. The source is a female donor with breast cancer. Some clones in this sample may be carry-over from other donors' samples.

Notes on this clonotype: A much larger clone sits a single nucleotide away, making a read error possible. The J gene is TRBJ2-6, the V gene TRBV10-3; D is ambiguous. The CDR3 consists of 15 residues. CDR1 is ENHRY and CDR2 is SYGVKD in the germline V gene. Trimming took 10 bases from V and 3 from J, leaving 16 bases between them. CDR3 DNA sequence: TGTGCCAGCGGTTCCTCATCTGATGGGGCCAACGTCCTGACTTTC. Protein: CASGSSSDGANVLTF.

This clonotype was observed many times. V gene TRBV4-3 combines with J gene TRBJ2-2; 7 bases line up with TRBD1. The ends lost 1 base at V and 5 bases at J; junction bases unmatched: 4. The CDR3 extends over 15 amino acids. Germline CDR1 is LGHNA and CDR2 is YSLEER. CDR3 nucleotides: TGCGCCAGCAGCCAAGCGTCACAGGGGACCGGGGAGCTGTTTTTT. It codes for CASSQASQGTGELFF.

In regard to this clonotype: A much larger clonotype is one base distant, so this may be a read error. This chain uses TRBV6-1 with TRBJ1-2; 7 positions agree with TRBD1. Trimming took 5 bases from V and 12 from J; bases not matched to a gene: 12. The germline V gene has CDR1 MNHNS and CDR2 SASEGT. CDR3 length equals 13 residues. The CDR3 sequence: CASSRGTASEHTF. For the CDR3, the DNA is TGTGCCAGCAGTCGGGGGACAGCCTCTGAACACACCTTC.

The chain couples TRBV6-2 or TRBV6-3 to TRBJ1-2; a possible D gene is TRBD1 (6 bases). Germline CDR1 and CDR2: MNHEY and SVGEGT. V was cut by 2 bases and J by 8 bases, with 12 bases left in between. The CDR3 is 13 residues long. This chain's CDR3 is CASSYGTLGGYTF. CDR3 nucleotide sequence: TGTGCCAGCAGTTACGGGACACTCGGCGGCTACACCTTC.

A remark on this clonotype: Relative to the germline gene, one junction end is altered; a read error may explain this. The chain links TRBV20-1 to TRBJ1-6, with 7 bases identical to TRBD1. The CDR3 runs to 15 residues. Germline V gene data show CDR1 as DFQATT and CDR2 as SNEGSKA (reference sequence). The CDR3 here is CSARATGLGNSPVHF. The CDR3 DNA follows: TGCAGTGCTAGGGCGACAGGGTTGGGTAATTCACCCGTCCACTTT.

This clonotype occurred many times. This CDR3 reads CASSSGTSGNPQYF. CDR3 DNA: TGTGCCAGCAGCTCCGGGACTAGCGGGAACCCGCAGTATTTT. V is TRBV7-2 and J is TRBJ2-3; 13 bases line up with TRBD2. The CDR3 extends over 14 amino acids. Germline values: CDR1 SGHTA, CDR2 FQGNSA. Trimming cost V 4 bases and J 10 bases; bases outside gene matches: 5. Looking up the rest from reference TRBV7-2 and TRBJ2-3 gives the full variable domain: GAGVSQSPSNKVTEKGKDVELRCDPISGHTALYWYRQSLGQGLEFLIYFQGNSAPDKSGLPSDRFSAERTGGSVSTLTIQRTQQEDSAVYLCASSSGTSGNPQYFGPGTRLTVL.

The rearrangement joins TRBV20-1 to TRBJ1-1; TRBD1 matches at 8 bases. The CDR3 is made up of 13 amino acids. Germline assignment: CDR1 DFQATT and CDR2 SNEGSKA (reference sequence). The ends lost 5 bases at V and 4 bases at J; junction bases unmatched: 6. The CDR3 DNA reads TGCAGTGCTCAAGGACAGGGCCTCACTGAAGCTTTCTTT. Translation: CSAQGQGLTEAFF.

The gene calls are TRBV6-5 and TRBJ1-2; 7 nucleotides align to TRBD1. V lost 5 bases and J lost 0; bases outside the gene matches: 3. This CDR3 spans 14 amino acids. CDR1 is MNHEY, CDR2 SVGAGI, per germline. The CDR3 DNA sequence: TGTGCCAGCAGTCCCCAGGGGGCTAACTATGGCTACACCTTC. Its translation is CASSPQGANYGYTF.

In this sample, this clonotype turned up a few times. The genes are TRBV20-1 and TRBJ2-7; maybe TRBD1 (6 bases). The germline V gene has CDR1 DFQATT and CDR2 SNEGSKA (reference sequence). V was shortened by 1 base and J by 2 bases, with 15 bases between the two germline ends. The CDR3 has 15 residues. DNA for the CDR3: TGCAGTGCTAGAGGACCCGCAGGGGATACCTACGAGCAGTACTTC. Amino acids: CSARGPAGDTYEQYF.

CDR3 nucleotides: TGTGCCAGAAGGGCGCCCGCGCACACCGGGGGTGGTAGGACAGGGGTTTCCTACACCTTC. It is translated as CARRAPAHTGGGRTGVSYTF. The chain carries TRBV2 and TRBJ1-2; 9 bases match TRBD1. The V segment lost 9 bases and the J segment 10 bases; nucleotides outside the gene matches: 33. Germline V gene lookup returns CDR1 SNHLY and CDR2 FYNNEI. CDR3 length: 20 amino acids.

This clonotype was seen repeatedly, ten times or more. The chain has TRBV10-2 and TRBJ1-3, with D perhaps matching TRBD1 (5 bases). CDR3 length: 15 residues. Germline V gives CDR1 WSHSY, CDR2 SAAADI. V shed 7 bases and J shed 0 bases, with 13 bases lying between them. CDR3 in amino acids: CASTVTGDSGNTIYF. The DNA for the CDR3 is TGCGCCAGCACCGTTACAGGAGACTCTGGAAACACCATATATTTT.

This clonotype was detected many times. This chain connects TRBV24-1 to TRBJ2-1; D could derive from TRBD1 or TRBD2 (5 bases each). From germline, CDR1 is KGHDR and CDR2 SFDVKD. V lost 3 bases and J 7 bases, leaving 12 bases between the germline ends. This CDR3 region has 14 residues. The DNA of the CDR3 is TGTGCCACCAGTGATCGGGACGTTAGGAATGAGCAGTTCTTC. It yields the protein CATSDRDVRNEQFF.

Notes on this clonotype: A read error may produce the germline difference seen at one junction end. The chain uses TRBV2 and TRBJ1-3; D remains unclear. Germline V gene sequence: CDR1 SNHLY, CDR2 FYNNEI. The CDR3 has 16 amino acids. CDR3 coding DNA: TGTGCCAGCAGTGACTGGACGGAAATTCTTGGAGACACCATATATTTC. Its translation: CASSDWTEILGDTIYF. Supplemented by reference TRBV2 and TRBJ1-3, the full variable domain reads EPEVTQTPSHQVTQMGQEVILRCVPISNHLYFYWYRQILGQKVEFLVSFYNNEISEKSEIFDDQFSVERPDGSNFTLKIRSTKLEDSAMYFCASSDWTEILGDTIYFGEGSWLTVV.

This clonotype was detected many times. The rearrangement links TRBV20-1 to TRBJ2-2, with D perhaps TRBD2 (6 bases). Germline V gene data show CDR1 as DFQATT and CDR2 as SNEGSKA (reference sequence). The V end was cut by 0 bases, the J end by 1 base, with 15 bases between. The CDR3 loop spans 17 amino acids. CDR3 nucleotides: TGCAGTGCTAGAGACTACCGGGACTCCATGAACACCGGGGAGCTGTTTTTT. Translated: CSARDYRDSMNTGELFF.